What follows is one TCR beta chain and its context. This sample was taken from a study of T cell responses to AZD1222 COVID-19 vaccine. V was clipped by 3 bases and J by 4 bases, with 17 bases between them. Per germline, CDR1 SGHDT and CDR2 YYEEEE. This CDR3 is built from 15 residues. This table comes from immunoSEQ multiplex PCR, and its TCRdb copy is limited to in-frame clones, with some not included. Seen here are about 56,000 clones, 80% to 90% observed once, and the top ten hold approximately 16%. Sequenced here: peripheral blood, sampled on day 0 of AZD1222 vaccination. This rearrangement joins TRBV5-6 to TRBJ2-7; D is unclear. The TCR originated in an adult in good health. CDR3 protein: CASSYVALGSYEQYF. The CDR3 nucleotides read TGTGCCAGCAGCTATGTAGCTTTAGGGTCGTACGAGCAGTACTTC.